Listed below are T cell receptor beta chains from one sample, sequenced in a study of cytomegalovirus exposure and HLA in healthy donors. Repertoires were generated with immunoSEQ multiplex PCR, while TCRdb's copy carries only in-frame clones and drops some. The sample holds tens of thousands of clones; about 80% are singletons and the top ten take roughly 1.5%. The sample consisted of PBMCs. Receptors originate from a male donor in good health and CMV-seronegative. CDR3s include the opening cysteine and the closing phenylalanine or tryptophan. Fields, in order: clone size, V gene, J gene, D gene, CDR3 protein, CDR3 DNA. D genes are given only for firm matches. Not every row has a clone size; where given, it reads once, few, many or a size class.

abundance: NA
v_gene: TRBV6-6
j_gene: TRBJ1-1
d_gene: NA
CDR3aa: CASRGRGLSEAFF
CDR3nt: TGTGCCAGCAGGGGCAGGGGTTTGAGTGAAGCTTTCTTT

abundance: NA
v_gene: TRBV4-3
j_gene: TRBJ2-1
d_gene: NA
CDR3aa: CASSQGLLSYNEQFF
CDR3nt: TGCGCCAGCAGCCAAGGACTGCTCTCCTACAATGAGCAGTTCTTC

abundance: few
v_gene: TRBV11-3
j_gene: TRBJ2-1
d_gene: TRBD2
CDR3aa: CASSPTRLAGTNEQFF
CDR3nt: TGTGCCAGCAGCCCGACCAGACTAGCGGGGACCAATGAGCAGTTCTTC

abundance: NA
v_gene: TRBV2
j_gene: TRBJ2-2
d_gene: TRBD2
CDR3aa: CASQGTSGANTGELFF
CDR3nt: TGTGCCAGCCAAGGGACTAGCGGGGCAAACACCGGGGAGCTGTTTTTT

abundance: NA
v_gene: TRBV11-2
j_gene: TRBJ2-7
d_gene: TRBD1
CDR3aa: CASSLIPFPGQDPYEQYF
CDR3nt: TGTGCCAGCAGCTTGATCCCCTTTCCTGGACAGGATCCCTACGAGCAGTACTTC

abundance: NA
v_gene: TRBV11-2
j_gene: TRBJ1-2
d_gene: TRBD1
CDR3aa: CASSSGQVYGYTF
CDR3nt: TGTGCCAGCAGCTCTGGACAGGTCTATGGCTACACCTTC

abundance: once
v_gene: TRBV7-9
j_gene: TRBJ2-2
d_gene: NA
CDR3aa: CASSSRFTVPNTGELFF
CDR3nt: TGTGCCAGCAGCTCCCGATTTACGGTTCCCAACACCGGGGAGCTGTTTTTT

abundance: NA
v_gene: TRBV28
j_gene: TRBJ1-1
d_gene: NA
CDR3aa: CASSPLTRWAFF
CDR3nt: TGTGCCAGCAGTCCCCTGACACGATGGGCTTTCTTT

abundance: NA
v_gene: TRBV7-9
j_gene: TRBJ2-5
d_gene: TRBD1
CDR3aa: CSSSFSRRGSQETQYF
CDR3nt: TGTTCCAGCAGCTTCAGCCGCAGGGGGAGCCAAGAGACCCAGTACTTC

abundance: NA
v_gene: TRBV5-4
j_gene: TRBJ1-2
d_gene: NA
CDR3aa: CASSRGGSGDGYTF
CDR3nt: TGTGCCAGCAGCAGGGGAGGGAGTGGGGATGGCTACACCTTC

abundance: NA
v_gene: TRBV19
j_gene: TRBJ1-2
d_gene: NA
CDR3aa: CASSMGAYVRDSGYTF
CDR3nt: TGTGCCAGTAGTATGGGTGCCTATGTTCGGGATTCTGGCTACACCTTC

abundance: few
v_gene: TRBV7-2
j_gene: TRBJ1-4
d_gene: TRBD1
CDR3aa: CASSLGRDSKKLFF
CDR3nt: TGTGCCAGCAGCTTAGGCCGGGACAGCAAAAAACTGTTTTTT

abundance: NA
v_gene: TRBV5-4
j_gene: TRBJ1-3
d_gene: TRBD1
CDR3aa: CASSPTGVSGNTIYF
CDR3nt: TGTGCCAGCAGCCCGACAGGGGTCTCTGGAAACACCATATATTTT

abundance: NA
v_gene: TRBV7-8
j_gene: TRBJ1-5
d_gene: NA
CDR3aa: CASSLGVLGDQPQHF
CDR3nt: TGTGCCAGCAGCTTAGGAGTGCTAGGTGATCAGCCCCAGCATTTT

abundance: NA
v_gene: TRBV5-1
j_gene: TRBJ1-5
d_gene: TRBD1
CDR3aa: CASSFSGQVNQPQHF
CDR3nt: TGCGCCAGCAGCTTCTCGGGACAGGTTAATCAGCCCCAGCATTTT

abundance: NA
v_gene: TRBV6-5
j_gene: TRBJ1-1
d_gene: NA
CDR3aa: CASSPQGANTEAFF
CDR3nt: TGTGCCAGCAGTCCTCAGGGCGCGAACACTGAAGCTTTCTTT

abundance: NA
v_gene: TRBV27
j_gene: TRBJ1-6
d_gene: TRBD1
CDR3aa: CASTWTGVNSPLHF
CDR3nt: TGTGCCAGCACCTGGACAGGGGTCAATTCACCCCTCCACTTT

abundance: few
v_gene: TRBV9
j_gene: TRBJ2-7
d_gene: TRBD2
CDR3aa: CASSQGGGQAYEQYF
CDR3nt: TGTGCCAGCAGCCAAGGCGGGGGTCAGGCCTACGAGCAGTACTTC